The clone carrying this T cell receptor (beta chain) has a handful of counts. The sample belongs to a study of T-cell memory formation after mild COVID-19. Germline CDR1 reads SEHNR; CDR2 reads FQNEAQ (reference sequence). Trimming left V 5 bases short and J 8 bases short, with 15 bases between. The CDR3 is 14 amino acids. TCRdb analysed the 5' RACE reads with MiXCR anew, one entry per CDR3 protein. The sample consists of 150,000 to 200,000 distinct CDR3 sequences, 25% to 40% of them appearing once. Sequenced input: PBMCs or a T cell subset sorted from them (not recorded which). V gene TRBV7-9 combines with J gene TRBJ1-4; possible D gene TRBD1, 5 bases. The receptor was isolated from an adult woman who had mild COVID-19 (a few samples of this study predate the infection). Cell type and time point are not known. CDR3 bases: TGTGCCAGCAGCCTTGACAGTGGGCAAGAAAAACTGTTTTTT. This encodes CASSLDSGQEKLFF.